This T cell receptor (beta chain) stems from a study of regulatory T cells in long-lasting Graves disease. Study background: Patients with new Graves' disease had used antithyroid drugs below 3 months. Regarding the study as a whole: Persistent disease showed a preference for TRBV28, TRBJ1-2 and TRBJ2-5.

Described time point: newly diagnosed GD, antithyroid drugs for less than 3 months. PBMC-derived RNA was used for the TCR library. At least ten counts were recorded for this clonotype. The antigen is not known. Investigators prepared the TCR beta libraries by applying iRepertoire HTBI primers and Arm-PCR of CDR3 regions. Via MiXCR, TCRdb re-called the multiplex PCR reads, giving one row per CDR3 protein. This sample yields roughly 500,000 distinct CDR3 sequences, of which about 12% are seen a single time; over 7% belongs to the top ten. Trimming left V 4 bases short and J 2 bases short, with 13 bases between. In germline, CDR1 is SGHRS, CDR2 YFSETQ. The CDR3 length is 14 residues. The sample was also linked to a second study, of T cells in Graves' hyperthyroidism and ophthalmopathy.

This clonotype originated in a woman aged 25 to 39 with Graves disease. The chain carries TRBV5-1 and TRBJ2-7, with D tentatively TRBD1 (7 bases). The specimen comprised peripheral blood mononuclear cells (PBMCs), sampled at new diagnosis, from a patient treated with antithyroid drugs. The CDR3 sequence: CASSHQGGTYEQYF. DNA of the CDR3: TGCGCCAGCAGCCACCAGGGGGGAACCTACGAGCAGTACTTC.